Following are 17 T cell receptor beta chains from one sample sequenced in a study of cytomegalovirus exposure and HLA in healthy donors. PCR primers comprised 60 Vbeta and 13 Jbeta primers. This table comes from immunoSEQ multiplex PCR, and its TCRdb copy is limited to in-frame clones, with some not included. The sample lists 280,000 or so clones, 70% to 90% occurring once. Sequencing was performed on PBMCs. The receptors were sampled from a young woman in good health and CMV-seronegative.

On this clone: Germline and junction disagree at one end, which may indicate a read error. The CDR3 sequence is CASSPSGVGDTQFF. The CDR3 nucleotides are TGTGCCAGCAGCCCCTCGGGGGTGGGAGATACGCAGTTTTTT. This chain links TRBV5-4 with TRBJ2-3, with a possible D match to TRBD2 (6 bases). The CDR3 is made up of 14 amino acids. Germline lookup yields CDR1 SGHNT and CDR2 YYREEE (reference sequence). The complete variable domain, with remaining parts taken from reference TRBV5-4 and TRBJ2-3, reads ETGVTQSPTHLIKTRGQQVTLRCSSQSGHNTVSWYQQALGQGPQFIFQYYREEENGRGNFPPRFSGLQFPNYSSELNVNALELDDSALYLCASSPSGVGDTQFFGPGTRLTVL.

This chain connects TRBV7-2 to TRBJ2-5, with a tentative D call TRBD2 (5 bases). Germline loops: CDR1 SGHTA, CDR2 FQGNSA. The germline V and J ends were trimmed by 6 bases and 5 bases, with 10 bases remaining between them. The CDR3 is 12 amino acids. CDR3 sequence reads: CASSREFETQYF. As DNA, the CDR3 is TGTGCCAGCAGTCGGGAATTTGAGACCCAGTACTTC.

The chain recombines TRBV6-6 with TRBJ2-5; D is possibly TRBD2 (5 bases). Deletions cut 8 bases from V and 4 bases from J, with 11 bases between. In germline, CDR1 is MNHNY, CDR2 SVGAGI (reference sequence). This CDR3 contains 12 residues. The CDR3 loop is CASEGGVETQYF. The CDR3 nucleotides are TGTGCCAGCGAAGGAGGCGTAGAGACCCAGTACTTC.

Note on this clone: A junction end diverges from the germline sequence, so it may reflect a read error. The CDR3 nucleotides are TGTGCCGGCAGTCACAGGGTAGACGGCAATCAGCCCCAGCATTTT. It yields the protein CAGSHRVDGNQPQHF. V usage is TRBV6-6 and J usage is TRBJ1-5; D is possibly TRBD1 (6 bases). The CDR3 spans 15 residues. CDR1 and CDR2 from the germline V gene are MNHNY and SVGAGI (reference sequence).

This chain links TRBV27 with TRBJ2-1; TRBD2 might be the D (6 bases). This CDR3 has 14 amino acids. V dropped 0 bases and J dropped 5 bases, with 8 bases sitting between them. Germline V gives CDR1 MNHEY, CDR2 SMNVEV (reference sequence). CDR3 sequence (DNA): TGTGCCAGCAGTTTATCTAGCGGCAACAATGAGCAGTTCTTC. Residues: CASSLSSGNNEQFF.

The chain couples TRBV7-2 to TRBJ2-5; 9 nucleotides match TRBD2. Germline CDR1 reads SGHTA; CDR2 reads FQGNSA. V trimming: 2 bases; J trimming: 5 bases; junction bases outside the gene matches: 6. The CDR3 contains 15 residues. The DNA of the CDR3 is TGTGCCAGCAGCTTATTAGCGGGGGCTGGGGAGACCCAGTACTTC. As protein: CASSLLAGAGETQYF.

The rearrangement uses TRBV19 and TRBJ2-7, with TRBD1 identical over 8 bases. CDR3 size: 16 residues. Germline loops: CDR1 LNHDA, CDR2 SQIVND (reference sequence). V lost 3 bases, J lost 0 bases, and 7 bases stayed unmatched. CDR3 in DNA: TGTGCCAGTAGTATGCCCCGAGGACAGGGCTCCTACGAGCAGTACTTC. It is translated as CASSMPRGQGSYEQYF.

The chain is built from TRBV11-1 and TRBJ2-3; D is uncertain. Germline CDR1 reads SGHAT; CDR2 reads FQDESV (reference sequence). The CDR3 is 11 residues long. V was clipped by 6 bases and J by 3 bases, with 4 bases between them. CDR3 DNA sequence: TGTGCCAGCAGGCGGACAGATACGCAGTATTTT. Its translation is CASRRTDTQYF.

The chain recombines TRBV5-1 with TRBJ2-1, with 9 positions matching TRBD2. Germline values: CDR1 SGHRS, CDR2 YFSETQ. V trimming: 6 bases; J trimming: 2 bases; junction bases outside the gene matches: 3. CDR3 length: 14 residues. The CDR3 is CASKGGGAYNEQFF. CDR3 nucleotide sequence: TGCGCCAGCAAGGGCGGGGGGGCCTACAATGAGCAGTTCTTC.

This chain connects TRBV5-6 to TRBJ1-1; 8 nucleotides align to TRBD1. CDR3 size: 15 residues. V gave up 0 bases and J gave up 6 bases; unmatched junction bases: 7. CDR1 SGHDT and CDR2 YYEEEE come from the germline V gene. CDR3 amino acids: CASSLERRGPAEAFF. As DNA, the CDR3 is TGTGCCAGCAGCTTGGAGCGCAGGGGGCCTGCTGAAGCTTTCTTT.

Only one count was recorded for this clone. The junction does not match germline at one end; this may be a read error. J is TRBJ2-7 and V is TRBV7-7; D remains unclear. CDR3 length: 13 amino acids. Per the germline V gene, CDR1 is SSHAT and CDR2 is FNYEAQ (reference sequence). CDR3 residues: CASSPGLTYEQYF. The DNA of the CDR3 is TGTGCTAGCAGCCCCGGGTTAACCTACGAGCAGTACTTC.

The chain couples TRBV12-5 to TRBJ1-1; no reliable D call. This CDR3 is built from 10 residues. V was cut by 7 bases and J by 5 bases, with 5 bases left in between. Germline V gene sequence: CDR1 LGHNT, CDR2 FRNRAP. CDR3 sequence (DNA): TGTGCTAGTGCCCTGACTGAAGCTTTCTTT. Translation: CASALTEAFF.

CDR3 sequence reads: CASKRWVGQGLSEQYF. The CDR3 bases are TGTGCCAGCAAAAGATGGGTGGGACAGGGTTTATCCGAGCAGTACTTC. The chain joins TRBV2 to TRBJ2-7, with 9 bases that match TRBD1. The CDR3 length is 16 residues. Germline CDR1 SNHLY, CDR2 FYNNEI. V was clipped by 7 bases and J by 6 bases; unmatched bases: 16.

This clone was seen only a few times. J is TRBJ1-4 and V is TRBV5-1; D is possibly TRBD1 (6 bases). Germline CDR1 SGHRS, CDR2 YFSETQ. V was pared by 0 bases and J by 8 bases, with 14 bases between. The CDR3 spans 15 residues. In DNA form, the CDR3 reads TGCGCCAGCAGCTTGGCCAGGGGACAAGGAGAAAAACTGTTTTTT. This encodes CASSLARGQGEKLFF.

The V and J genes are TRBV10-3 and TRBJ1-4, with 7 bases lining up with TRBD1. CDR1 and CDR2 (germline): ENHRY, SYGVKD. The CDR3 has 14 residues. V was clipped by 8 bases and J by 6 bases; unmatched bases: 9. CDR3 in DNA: TGTGCCATCGGCGAGGGGGCCACATATGAAAAACTGTTTTTT. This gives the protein CAIGEGATYEKLFF.

The CDR3 here is CAISGLGADSPLHF. CDR3 DNA sequence: TGTGCCATCAGTGGTCTTGGGGCTGATTCACCCCTCCACTTT. The chain uses TRBV10-3 and TRBJ1-6; weak D call: TRBD1 (5 bases). Trimming shortened V by 4 bases and J by 8 bases, and 12 bases separated the two germline ends. The CDR3 sequence is 14 residues long. Looked up from germline, CDR1 is ENHRY and CDR2 is SYGVKD.

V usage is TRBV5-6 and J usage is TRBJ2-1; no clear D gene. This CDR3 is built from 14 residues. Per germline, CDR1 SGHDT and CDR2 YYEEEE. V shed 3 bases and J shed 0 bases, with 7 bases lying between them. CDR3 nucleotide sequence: TGTGCCAGCAGCTCCGCGCCCTCCTACAATGAGCAGTTCTTC. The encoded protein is CASSSAPSYNEQFF.